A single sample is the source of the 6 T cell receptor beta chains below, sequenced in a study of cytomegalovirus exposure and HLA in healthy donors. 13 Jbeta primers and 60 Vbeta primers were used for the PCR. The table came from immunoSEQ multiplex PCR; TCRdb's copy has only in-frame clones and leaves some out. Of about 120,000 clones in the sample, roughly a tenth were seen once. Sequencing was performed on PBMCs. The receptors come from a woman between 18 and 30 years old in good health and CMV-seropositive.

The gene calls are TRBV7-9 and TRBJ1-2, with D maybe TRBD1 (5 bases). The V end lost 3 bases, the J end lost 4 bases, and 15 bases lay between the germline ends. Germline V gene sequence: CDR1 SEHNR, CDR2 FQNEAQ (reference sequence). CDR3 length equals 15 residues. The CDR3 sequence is CASSFGEEGTYGYTF. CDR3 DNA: TGTGCCAGCAGCTTTGGGGAGGAGGGGACCTATGGCTACACCTTC. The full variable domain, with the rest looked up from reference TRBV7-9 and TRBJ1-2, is DTGVSQNPRHKITKRGQNVTFRCDPISEHNRLYWYRQTLGQGPEFLTYFQNEAQLEKSRLLSDRFSAERPKGSFSTLEIQRTEQGDSAMYLCASSFGEEGTYGYTFGSGTRLTVV.

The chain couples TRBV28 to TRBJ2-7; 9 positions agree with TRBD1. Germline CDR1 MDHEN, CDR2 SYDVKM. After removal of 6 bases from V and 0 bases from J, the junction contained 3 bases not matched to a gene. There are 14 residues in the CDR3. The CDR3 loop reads CASRQGAPSYEQYF. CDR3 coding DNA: TGTGCCAGCAGACAGGGGGCCCCCTCCTACGAGCAGTACTTC.

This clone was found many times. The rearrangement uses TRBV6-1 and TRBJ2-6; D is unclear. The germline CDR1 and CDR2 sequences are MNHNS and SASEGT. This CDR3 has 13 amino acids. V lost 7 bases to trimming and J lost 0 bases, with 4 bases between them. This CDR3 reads CASTGSGANVLTF. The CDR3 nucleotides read TGTGCCAGCACCGGCTCTGGGGCCAACGTCCTGACTTTC.

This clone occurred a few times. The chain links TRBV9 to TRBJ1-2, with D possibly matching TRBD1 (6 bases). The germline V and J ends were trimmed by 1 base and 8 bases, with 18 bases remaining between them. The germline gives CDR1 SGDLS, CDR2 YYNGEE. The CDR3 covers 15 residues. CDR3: CASSVLSDSALGYTF. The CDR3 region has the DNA TGTGCCAGCAGCGTACTTTCGGACAGCGCCCTGGGCTACACCTTC.

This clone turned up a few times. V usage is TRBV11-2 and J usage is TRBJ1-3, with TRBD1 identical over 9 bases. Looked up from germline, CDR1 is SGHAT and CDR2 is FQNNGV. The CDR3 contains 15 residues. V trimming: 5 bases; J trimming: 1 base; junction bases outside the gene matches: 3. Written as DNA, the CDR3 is TGTGCCAGCAGCCGGACAGGGGATTCTGGAAACACCATATATTTT. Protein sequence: CASSRTGDSGNTIYF.

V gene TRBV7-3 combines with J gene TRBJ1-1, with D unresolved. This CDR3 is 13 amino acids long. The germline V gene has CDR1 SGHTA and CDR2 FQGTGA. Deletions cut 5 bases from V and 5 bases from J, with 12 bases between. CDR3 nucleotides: TGTGCCAGCAGCCACGGGGTTTGGACTGAAGCTTTCTTT. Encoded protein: CASSHGVWTEAFF.